Listed below are T cell receptor beta chains from one sample, sequenced in a study of T cells in Graves' hyperthyroidism and ophthalmopathy. TCRdb re-derived calls from the multiplex PCR reads in MiXCR, one entry per CDR3 protein. The sample contains 450,000 to 600,000 distinct CDR3 sequences, 20% of which appear only once. Material: blood. These receptors originate from a man in his forties with Graves' ophthalmopathy. Both conserved end residues are part of each CDR3. The order of the fields is clone size, D gene, J gene, V gene, CDR3 DNA, CDR3 protein. D genes are given only for firm matches. Some rows have no size entry. The others give once, few or many, or a class for an expanded clone.

few	TRBD2	TRBJ2-3	TRBV9	TGTGCCAGCAGCCCAGATAGCGGGGCTAGCACAGATACGCAGTATTTT	CASSPDSGASTDTQYF
few	TRBD1	TRBJ1-3	TRBV20-1	TGCAGTGCTAGAGATTTCGGACAGGGTTCACGCGGAAACACCATATATTTT	CSARDFGQGSRGNTIYF
many	.	TRBJ2-3	TRBV27	TGTGCCAGCAGTGTTCGGTACAGGGTAAACACAGATACGCAGTATTTT	CASSVRYRVNTDTQYF
few	.	TRBJ2-1	TRBV7-3	TGTGCCAGCAGCTTATCTCCTACTAGCCGCGATGAGCAGTTCTTC	CASSLSPTSRDEQFF
.	TRBD1	TRBJ2-3	TRBV4-1	TGCGCCAGCAGCCTCGGGACAGGGGTGGCAGATACGCAGTATTTT	CASSLGTGVADTQYF
many	.	TRBJ2-3	TRBV13	TGTGCCAGCAGCTCCCGTGCTGAAACTAGCACAGATACGCAGTATTTT	CASSSRAETSTDTQYF
.	TRBD1	TRBJ1-6	TRBV4-2	TGTGCCAGCAAGGGACAGGGGGCATCACCCCTCCACTTT	CASKGQGASPLHF
.	.	TRBJ1-1	TRBV7-9	TGTGCCAGCAGCTTAGGATGGCAGGGGTTGACTGAAGCTTTCTTT	CASSLGWQGLTEAFF
many	.	TRBJ1-5	TRBV20-1	TGCAGTGCTGCGACAGGAGATAGCAATCAGCCCCAGCATTTT	CSAATGDSNQPQHF
.	.	TRBJ1-3	TRBV27	TGTGCCAGCAGGGCGCTTAACACCATATATTTT	CASRALNTIYF
few	TRBD1	TRBJ2-2	TRBV2	TGTGCCAGCAGTGGACAGGGTTGGACCGGGGAGCTGTTTTTT	CASSGQGWTGELFF
many	TRBD2	TRBJ2-5	TRBV28	TGTGCCAGCAGTCCCGGTGGGAGGGGAAGGAAGGGAGAGACCCAGTACTTC	CASSPGGRGRKGETQYF
few	TRBD2	TRBJ2-1	TRBV10-3	TGTACCATCAGTGAATCCGGCACCCGGGGGGCCTACAATGAGCAGTTCTTC	CTISESGTRGAYNEQFF
few	TRBD1	TRBJ2-1	TRBV19	TGTGCCAGTAGTCTTGGTTCCCGGACAGGGTACAATGAGCAGTTCTTC	CASSLGSRTGYNEQFF
few	.	TRBJ1-5	TRBV14	TGTGCCAGCAGCCAAGATAAAGTGGGGACGGCGAATCAGCCCCAGCATTTT	CASSQDKVGTANQPQHF
many	.	TRBJ2-5	TRBV27	TGTGCCAGCGCGGGGGAGACCCAGTACTTC	CASAGETQYF
.	TRBD2	TRBJ2-3	TRBV30	TGTGCCTGGAGTGTCGGACTAGCGGGGGCAGATACGCAGTATTTT	CAWSVGLAGADTQYF
.	.	TRBJ1-1	TRBV29-1	TGCAGCGTTGACCTTGAAGCTTTCTTT	CSVDLEAFF